This TCR beta chain was captured by sequencing in a study of T cell responses to AZD1222 COVID-19 vaccine. This table comes from immunoSEQ multiplex PCR, and its TCRdb copy is limited to in-frame clones, with some not included. Among approximately 99,000 clones listed, roughly 87% were seen once. Details on this clone: Its antigen is not known.

V lost 5 bases, J lost 2 bases, and 3 bases stayed unmatched. This CDR3 comprises 16 residues. Germline-derived CDR1 and CDR2 are SEHNR and FQNEAQ (reference sequence). Study-wide findings and caveats: There were vaccine-associated CD4 TCRs across spike, dominant at 160-218 and 743-854. Spike-specific TCRs gained breadth and depth after people received two AZD1222 doses. Unmutated variant regions reportedly attract nearly half of all spike-specific TCRs. Clonal diversity was possibly underestimated, and the donors were mostly white British, with more females.

The receptor was derived from an adult in good health. This chain joins TRBV7-9 and TRBJ2-5; 15 bases are shared with TRBD2. Source: peripheral blood, taken on day 0 of MenACWY control vaccination. CDR3 bases: TGTGCCAGCAGCGTCGGACTAGCGGGGGGGCAAGAGACCCAGTACTTC. The encoded protein is CASSVGLAGGQETQYF.